This TCR beta chain derives from a study of T cells in Graves' hyperthyroidism and ophthalmopathy. Study details: Staff took peripheral blood when the initial diagnosis was made, before any treatment began.

V lost 6 bases, J lost 6 bases, and 3 bases stayed unmatched. The length of the CDR3 is 15 residues. From germline, CDR1 is MNHEY and CDR2 SMNVEV (reference sequence). In this sample, this clonotype turned up many times. Its antigen is not identified. Broader study findings: The model predicted ophthalmopathy a median approximately 6 months before onset. Blood shared most expanded thyroid clonotypes above 0.001.

The investigators amplified TCR beta CDR3 regions from RNA transcripts. Carried out on the TCR CDR3, a first-round RT-PCR used the HTBI primer set. TCRdb reprocessed the multiplex PCR reads via MiXCR and lists one record per CDR3 protein. Of under 450,000 distinct CDR3 sequences in the sample, approximately 18% were seen once. The sample was blood. This TCR came from a woman aged 25 to 45 with Graves' hyperthyroidism that later progressed to Graves' ophthalmopathy. The V call is TRBV27, the J call TRBJ2-1, with 15 positions matching TRBD2. In nucleotides, the CDR3 is TGTGCCAGCAGCGGACTAGCGGGAGGGGGCAATGAGCAGTTCTTC. Translating gives CASSGLAGGGNEQFF.